This T cell receptor (beta chain) was observed in a study of OX40 agonist ivuxolimab in advanced cancers. At the level of the study: Each dose-escalation patient presented with hepatocellular carcinoma, melanoma, renal cell or head and neck cancer.

Libraries were prepared by immunoSEQ multiplex PCR; TCRdb keeps only in-frame clonotypes and omits some of them. The table lists some 74,000 clones, 80% to 95% of them singletons, with more than 5.5% in the top ten. This clone was seen a few times. Its antigen is as yet unknown. Findings and caveats of the study: Within 6 weeks, CD4+ and CD8+ blood T cells expanded clonally at 0.1 to 3.0 mg/kg.

This CDR3 is built from 14 residues. V was pared by 0 bases and J by 7 bases, with 10 bases between. Germline V gene lookup returns CDR1 SGHRS and CDR2 YFSETQ. Material: CD4+ or CD8+ T cells sorted from blood, obtained in a trial of the OX40 agonist ivuxolimab. The chain has TRBV5-1 and TRBJ2-2; D not resolved. This TCR was recovered from an adult with an advanced solid tumor such as melanoma, head and neck, liver or kidney cancer. CDR3 sequence reads: CASSLGGRGGELFF. As DNA, the CDR3 is TGCGCCAGCAGCTTGGGGGGAAGAGGCGGGGAGCTGTTTTTT.